Many counts were recorded for the clone carrying this T cell receptor (beta chain). What it binds is not known. This specimen belongs to a study of T-cell reconstitution after alpha-beta-depleted transplantation in children. Study-wide points: Approximately two months post-transplant, alpha-beta T cells reportedly originated from several hundred expanded graft clones. Surviving recipient T cells and intrathymic progenitors accounted for some patients' high TCRbeta diversity at day 60. T-cell counts and diversity at one year following transplant were attributed mainly to newly produced T cells.

Germline CDR1 is SGHRS and CDR2 is YFSETQ. Trimming left V 4 bases short and J 1 base short, with 8 bases between. The CDR3 contains 14 residues. The library targeted TCRbeta and was prepared with unique molecular identifiers. TCRdb itself ran the PCR reads through MiXCR, one entry per CDR3 protein. Of hundreds of thousands of distinct CDR3 sequences in the sample, around a tenth are singletons; the top ten hold 23%. This clonotype was obtained from a male patient between 2 and 9 years old who had a stem cell transplant for chronic granulomatous disease, so the T cells may come from the graft donor. This specimen consisted of peripheral blood, obtained 180 days after TCRalphabeta/CD19-depleted stem cell transplant. The rearrangement uses TRBV5-1 and TRBJ2-2, with a possible D match to TRBD1 (5 bases). This CDR3 is CASSNGQNTGELFF. As DNA, the CDR3 is TGCGCCAGCAGCAACGGACAGAACACCGGGGAGCTGTTTTTT.